The 18 T cell receptor beta chains below come from one sample, sequenced in a study of cytomegalovirus exposure and HLA in healthy donors. Here immunoSEQ multiplex PCR was the method, and the copy in TCRdb shows in-frame clones only, minus some. The data contain some 49,000 clones, around 94% of them singletons. Material for sequencing was PBMCs. These receptors were collected from a man aged 18 to 35 in good health and CMV-seronegative.

V and J are TRBV18 and TRBJ2-1; perhaps TRBD2 as D (5 bases). Trimming removed 3 bases from V and 6 bases from J, with 21 bases in between. CDR3 length: 17 amino acids. Germline V gene lookup returns CDR1 KGHSH and CDR2 LQKENI. The CDR3 DNA is TGTGCCAGCTCACCCCTAGGAACTAGAGCCGTAGGCAATGAGCAGTTCTTC. It translates to CASSPLGTRAVGNEQFF.

The rearrangement uses TRBV7-3 and TRBJ2-1, with D possibly being TRBD2 (6 bases). The CDR3 is made up of 13 amino acids. Germline-derived CDR1 and CDR2 are SGHTA and FQGTGA. Trimming removed 1 base at V and 9 bases at J, with 10 bases between. The CDR3 loop reads CASSLRLGSEQFF. The CDR3 coding sequence is TGTGCCAGCAGCTTAAGACTAGGGAGTGAGCAGTTCTTC.

V and J are TRBV28 and TRBJ1-5; D remains unclear. The germline CDR1 and CDR2 sequences are MDHEN and SYDVKM. Trimming took 9 bases from V and 7 from J, leaving 19 bases between them. This CDR3 comprises 14 residues. CDR3 sequence (DNA): TGTGCCAGTAAAATAAAAGGACTCTCACAGCCCCAGCATTTT. Amino acid sequence: CASKIKGLSQPQHF.

The V gene is TRBV5-4, the J gene TRBJ1-1; D is uncertain. This CDR3 contains 15 residues. Germline V gene lookup returns CDR1 SGHNT and CDR2 YYREEE (reference sequence). Deletions cut 5 bases from V and 3 bases from J, with 17 bases between. DNA of the CDR3: TGTGCCAGCAGTTTTCCGGGAACACGCGACACTGAAGCTTTCTTT. This codes for CASSFPGTRDTEAFF.

This sequence joins TRBV18 and TRBJ1-5, with TRBD1 matching 7 bases. The CDR3 extends over 15 amino acids. Per the germline V gene, CDR1 is KGHSH and CDR2 is LQKENI. Losses at the gene ends were 2 bases for V and 1 base for J; bases not matched to a gene: 2. The DNA for the CDR3 is TGTGCCAGCTCACCAGAGGGGGCCAGCAATCAGCCCCAGCATTTT. It translates to CASSPEGASNQPQHF.

In nucleotides, the CDR3 is TGTGCCAGCAGTGAACATGATGAGCAGTTCTTC. Amino acid sequence: CASSEHDEQFF. J is TRBJ2-1 and V is TRBV25-1; D ambiguous. With 2 bases removed from V and 8 bases from J, the gap between germline ends came to 4 bases. The CDR3 extends over 11 amino acids. Germline values: CDR1 MGHDK, CDR2 SYGVNS.

J is TRBJ1-1 and V is TRBV6-1; D gene uncertain. Germline V CDR1 and CDR2: MNHNS, SASEGT. The CDR3 has 13 amino acids. The ends were cut back, 3 bases at V and 1 base at J, with 6 bases in the middle. Here the CDR3 reads CASSDTENTEAFF. The DNA of the CDR3 is TGTGCCAGCAGTGATACAGAGAACACTGAAGCTTTCTTT.

The J gene is TRBJ2-1, the V gene TRBV11-3, with D possibly TRBD1 on 5 matching bases. This CDR3 has 15 residues. Germline-derived CDR1 and CDR2 are SGHNT and YENEEA. V was cut by 0 bases and J by 11 bases, with 17 bases left in between. DNA of the CDR3: TGTGCCAGCAGCTTAGATCAGGCCCATGGGGCTAAGCAGTTCTTC. It codes for CASSLDQAHGAKQFF.

The V call is TRBV28, the J call TRBJ1-1, with TRBD1 matching 8 bases. Looked up from germline, CDR1 is MDHEN and CDR2 is SYDVKM. There are 15 residues in the CDR3. V gave up 5 bases and J gave up 0 bases; unmatched junction bases: 5. The chain's CDR3 is CASSQETGVNTEAFF. The DNA of the CDR3 is TGTGCCAGCAGTCAGGAGACAGGGGTGAACACTGAAGCTTTCTTT.

This sequence joins TRBV6-5 and TRBJ2-7; unclear D gene. The CDR3 extends over 13 amino acids. Germline loops: CDR1 MNHEY, CDR2 SVGAGI. V was pared by 7 bases and J by 9 bases, with 19 bases between. The chain's CDR3 is CASTNAGGVGQYF. CDR3 nucleotide sequence: TGTGCCAGCACTAACGCCGGCGGTGTTGGGCAGTACTTC.

The chain combines TRBV19 with TRBJ2-3; the D gene is possibly TRBD2 (5 bases). Germline CDR1 reads LNHDA; CDR2 reads SQIVND (reference sequence). This CDR3 contains 15 residues. Trimming removed 4 bases from V and 6 bases from J, with 17 bases in between. The CDR3 coding sequence is TGTGCCAGTAGTACCTCCCCGGGGTCCATGGATACGCAGTATTTT. It is translated as CASSTSPGSMDTQYF. Using reference TRBV19 and TRBJ2-3 for the parts outside the CDR3, the full variable domain is DGGITQSPKYLFRKEGQNVTLSCEQNLNHDAMYWYRQDPGQGLRLIYYSQIVNDFQKGDIAEGYSVSREKKESFPLTVTSAQKNPTAFYLCASSTSPGSMDTQYFGPGTRLTVL.

The chain recombines TRBV4-1 with TRBJ2-2; 9 nucleotides align to TRBD1. Germline-derived CDR1 and CDR2 are MGHRA and YSYEKL. J gave up 7 bases and V 6 bases, and 3 bases lay outside the gene matches. This CDR3 comprises 13 residues. The DNA for the CDR3 is TGCGCCAGCAGGGGACAGGGAAACGGGGAGCTGTTTTTT. Translated: CASRGQGNGELFF.

This sequence joins TRBV30 and TRBJ2-2; TRBD2 might be the D (5 bases). There are 15 residues in the CDR3. The V gene lost 1 base and the J gene lost 0 bases, with 9 bases spanning the gap. CDR1 GTSNPN and CDR2 SVGIG come from the germline V gene (reference sequence). The CDR3 DNA reads TGTGCCTGGAGTGCCCTAGCAACGAACACCGGGGAGCTGTTTTTT. Its protein product is CAWSALATNTGELFF. Using reference TRBV30 and TRBJ2-2 for the parts outside the CDR3, the full variable domain is SQTIHQWPATLVQPVGSPLSLECTVEGTSNPNLYWYRQAAGRGLQLLFYSVGIGQISSEVPQNLSASRPQDRQFILSSKKLLLSDSGFYLCAWSALATNTGELFFGEGSRLTVL.

The rearrangement links TRBV29-1 to TRBJ2-1; D gene uncertain. V lost 4 bases and J lost 10, with 11 bases in between. This CDR3 contains 11 residues. From germline, CDR1 is SQVTM and CDR2 ANQGSEA. The CDR3 DNA reads as TGCAGCGTTGCTGCTCCCGGGGAGCAGTTCTTC. It yields the protein CSVAAPGEQFF.

The chain employs TRBV5-1 and TRBJ1-2; D not resolved. The CDR3 spans 12 residues. CDR1 is SGHRS and CDR2 is YFSETQ in the germline V gene. V was clipped by 0 bases and J by 5 bases, with 5 bases between them. Here the CDR3 DNA reads TGCGCCAGCAGCTTGGGGGAGTATGGCTACACCTTC. Translating gives CASSLGEYGYTF.

The gene calls are TRBV6-4 and TRBJ1-3, with TRBD1 matching over 9 bases. Germline CDR1 reads MRHNA; CDR2 reads SNTAGT. V was pared by 7 bases and J by 3 bases, with 4 bases of the junction left unmatched. The CDR3 sequence is 14 residues long. CDR3 DNA sequence: TGTGCCAGCACCTACAGGGGGCTTGGAAACACCATATATTTT. It yields the protein CASTYRGLGNTIYF.

The genes are TRBV7-9 and TRBJ2-1, with D maybe TRBD2 (7 bases). The CDR3 has 15 amino acids. Trimming removed 0 bases from V and 7 bases from J, with 13 bases in between. The germline CDR1 and CDR2 sequences are SEHNR and FQNEAQ (reference sequence). The CDR3 here is CASSLAGRGSNEQFF. The DNA of the CDR3 is TGTGCCAGCAGCTTAGCGGGGAGGGGGTCGAATGAGCAGTTCTTC. Together with reference TRBV7-9 and TRBJ2-1, the CDR3 gives the full variable domain: DTGVSQNPRHKITKRGQNVTFRCDPISEHNRLYWYRQTLGQGPEFLTYFQNEAQLEKSRLLSDRFSAERPKGSFSTLEIQRTEQGDSAMYLCASSLAGRGSNEQFFGPGTRLTVL.

The chain recombines TRBV10-1 with TRBJ2-2, with TRBD2 identical over 7 bases. The CDR3 consists of 14 residues. Per the germline V gene, CDR1 is WNHNN and CDR2 is SYGVQD (reference sequence). J was trimmed by 5 bases and V by 0 bases; bases with no gene match: 0. CDR3 region: CASSESGGTGELFF. The CDR3 DNA reads TGCGCCAGCAGTGAGTCGGGGGGGACCGGGGAGCTGTTTTTT.